These T cell receptor beta chains were read from a single sample in a study of blood T cell repertoires in COVID-19. The protocol was immunoSEQ multiplex PCR, while the TCRdb copy is restricted to in-frame clones and leaves out a portion. The table records about 100,000 clones, around 83% of them present only once. The sequencing input was peripheral blood. All receptors come from a woman in her sixties or seventies in a cohort sampled during active or convalescent COVID-19. Both conserved end residues are part of each CDR3. Each record gives: clone size, D gene, V gene, J gene, CDR3 DNA, CDR3 protein. The D gene is left open where the match is weak. Clone size is given for some rows only: seen once, a few or many times, or a class if the clone is expanded.

>-|-|TRBV30|TRBJ1-1
TGTGCCTGGAACTCTGACAGTAAGGTTGAAGCTTTCTTT
CAWNSDSKVEAFF
>once|-|TRBV27|TRBJ1-2
TGTGCCAGCAGTCGAGACAGCCTTACCTATGGCTACACCTTC
CASSRDSLTYGYTF
>-|-|TRBV3-1/TRBV3-2|TRBJ2-5
TGTGCCAGCAGCCAGCTGCCGAGCGGGCCTCAAGAGACCCAGTACTTC
CASSQLPSGPQETQYF
>-|TRBD1|TRBV5-1|TRBJ1-1
TGCGCCAGCAGCCGTGACAGGGACACTGAAGCTTTCTTT
CASSRDRDTEAFF
>-|TRBD1|TRBV19|TRBJ2-6
TGTGCCAGTAGAGACAGGGACTCTGGGGCCAACGTCCTGACTTTC
CASRDRDSGANVLTF
>-|TRBD1|TRBV9|TRBJ1-4
TGTGCCAGCAGCCGGGACAGGGGAACTAATGAAAAACTGTTTTTT
CASSRDRGTNEKLFF
>-|-|TRBV3-1/TRBV3-2|TRBJ1-6
TGTGCCAGCAGCCAAGACGGGTCCGATAATTCACCCCTCCACTTT
CASSQDGSDNSPLHF
>once|-|TRBV9|TRBJ1-5
TGTGCCAGCAGCGTGGGGGGAAGTCAGCCCCAGCATTTT
CASSVGGSQPQHF
>few|-|TRBV4-1|TRBJ2-7
TGCGCCAGCAGCCAACCCCTAGGTCGTGAGCAGTACTTC
CASSQPLGREQYF
>-|-|TRBV7-6|TRBJ1-4
TGTGCCAGCAGCCGCGACAAGGCAACTAATGAAAAACTGTTTTTT
CASSRDKATNEKLFF
>-|-|TRBV2|TRBJ2-1
TGTGCCAGCAGCTCCCAGGTCAATGAGCAGTTCTTC
CASSSQVNEQFF
>-|TRBD1|TRBV10-1|TRBJ1-5
TGCGCCAGCCAGGAACTTGACAGGGAGGCGTATCAGCCCCAGCATTTT
CASQELDREAYQPQHF
>few|-|TRBV5-4|TRBJ1-1
TGTGCCAGCAGCCCGTCGGGGTCCTCATTGCACACTGAAGCTTTCTTT
CASSPSGSSLHTEAFF
>-|-|TRBV5-1|TRBJ1-3
TGCGCCAGCAGCCCCACGTCTAATTCCGGAAACACCATATATTTT
CASSPTSNSGNTIYF
>-|TRBD1|TRBV11-3|TRBJ2-3
TGTGCCAGCAGCTTAGCCGGGACAGGGGATACGCAGTATTTT
CASSLAGTGDTQYF
>once|TRBD1|TRBV5-1|TRBJ1-6
TGCGCCAGCAGACACACTGACAGGGGGTATTCACCCCTCCACTTT
CASRHTDRGYSPLHF
>-|TRBD1|TRBV27|TRBJ1-1
TGTGCCAGCAGTTTCGGGACAGGGGTGAACACTGAAGCTTTCTTT
CASSFGTGVNTEAFF
>-|TRBD1|TRBV5-1|TRBJ1-6
TGCGCCAGCAGCCTCAGGGGGCGAGGGCGGGGTTCACCCCTCCACTTT
CASSLRGRGRGSPLHF
>-|-|TRBV5-1|TRBJ1-4
TGCGCCAGCAGCCCCGCAACTAATGAAAAACTGTTTTTT
CASSPATNEKLFF
>-|TRBD2|TRBV19|TRBJ2-1
TGTGCCACTAACCCGGGACTAGCGGGATTTGAGCAGTTCTTC
CATNPGLAGFEQFF
>once|-|TRBV11-2|TRBJ2-1
TGTGCCAGCAGCTTAATTAGGTCAGGGCAGTTCTTC
CASSLIRSGQFF
>-|-|TRBV7-9|TRBJ1-1
TGTGCCAGCACAGGGGCCCTTAACACTGAAGCTTTCTTT
CASTGALNTEAFF
>-|TRBD2|TRBV28|TRBJ2-7
TGTGCCAGCAGGGCGGGGGGCCTAAGCTCCTACGAGCAGTACTTC
CASRAGGLSSYEQYF